These 17 T cell receptor beta chains originate from one sample sequenced in a study of blood T cell repertoires in COVID-19. Sequencing used immunoSEQ multiplex PCR; TCRdb keeps in-frame clones, though not all of them. Of over 45,000 clones in the sample, more than 70% were seen once. Sequenced sample: peripheral blood. The receptor source for this set is a human donor in a cohort sampled during active COVID-19.

This clone has a single count. The chain has TRBV4-1 and TRBJ2-3; TRBD1 aligns across 7 bases. This CDR3 is built from 15 residues. Unmatched junction bases numbered 4, after V lost 4 bases and J lost 0 bases. In germline, CDR1 is MGHRA, CDR2 YSYEKL. Written as DNA, the CDR3 is TGCGCCAGCAGCCGGACAGGTTTTAGCACAGATACGCAGTATTTT. The encoded protein is CASSRTGFSTDTQYF.

V usage is TRBV2 and J usage is TRBJ2-2; no firm D call. This CDR3 has 13 residues. Germline V gene lookup returns CDR1 SNHLY and CDR2 FYNNEI. V was cut by 11 bases and J by 3 bases, with 13 bases left in between. In nucleotides, the CDR3 is TGTGCCGGCCAGATACAAGACACCGGGGAGCTGTTTTTT. Protein: CAGQIQDTGELFF.

The genes are TRBV5-1 and TRBJ2-1; maybe TRBD2 (6 bases). V gave up 5 bases and J gave up 5 bases, with 14 bases separating them. There are 14 residues in the CDR3. The germline gives CDR1 SGHRS, CDR2 YFSETQ. CDR3 residues: CASRLHGGNNEQFF. The CDR3 nucleotides are TGCGCCAGCAGATTACATGGGGGGAACAATGAGCAGTTCTTC.

The chain couples TRBV27 to TRBJ2-7; a possible D gene is TRBD1 (6 bases). Trimming cost V 2 bases and J 7 bases, with 18 bases left between them. Germline V gives CDR1 MNHEY, CDR2 SMNVEV (reference sequence). This CDR3 has 15 residues. In DNA form, the CDR3 reads TGTGCCAGCAGTTTACAAGGACAGCCACCTGGAGAGCAGTACTTC. This sequence encodes CASSLQGQPPGEQYF.

The V call is TRBV27, the J call TRBJ1-6, with 8 positions matching TRBD1. The J segment lost 8 bases and the V segment lost 0 bases, leaving 12 bases of the junction unmatched. This CDR3 is 18 amino acids long. Germline CDR1 and CDR2: MNHEY and SMNVEV (reference sequence). The CDR3: CASSLSRWGQARDSPLHF. CDR3 coding DNA: TGTGCCAGCAGTTTATCACGATGGGGACAGGCAAGGGATTCACCCCTCCACTTT.

V usage is TRBV21-1 and J usage is TRBJ1-1. TRBV21-1 represents a pseudogene. CDR3 length equals 10 residues. CDR3 protein: CASSPLEAFF. The CDR3 DNA reads as TGTGCCAGCAGCCCTCTAGAAGCTTTCTTT.

The V and J genes are TRBV7-8 and TRBJ2-2; perhaps TRBD1 as D (5 bases). This CDR3 is built from 15 residues. CDR1 is SGHVS and CDR2 is FQNEAQ in the germline V gene. The V end was cut by 3 bases, the J end by 2 bases, with 10 bases between. In nucleotides, the CDR3 is TGTGCCAGCAGCTTCATAGGGGCAAACACCGGGGAGCTGTTTTTT. Translation gives CASSFIGANTGELFF.

Concerning this clone: This CDR3 is also generated by other DNA sequences in the sample. The chain uses TRBV7-2 and TRBJ1-1; unclear D gene. CDR3 length: 14 amino acids. Germline V gene data show CDR1 as SGHTA and CDR2 as FQGNSA. The V and J ends lost 4 bases and 0 bases respectively, with 9 bases between them. The CDR3 is CASSYGGMNTEAFF. DNA of the CDR3: TGTGCCAGCAGCTACGGAGGGATGAACACTGAAGCTTTCTTT.

The chain joins TRBV9 to TRBJ2-3; the match to TRBD2 covers 7 bases. Germline CDR1 and CDR2: SGDLS and YYNGEE. Losses at the gene ends were 2 bases for V and 0 bases for J; bases not matched to a gene: 6. The CDR3 runs to 16 residues. The CDR3 spells CASSVSSGFSTDTQYF. Here the CDR3 DNA reads TGTGCCAGCAGCGTTTCTAGCGGCTTTAGCACAGATACGCAGTATTTT. Together with reference TRBV9 and TRBJ2-3, the CDR3 gives the full variable domain: DSGVTQTPKHLITATGQRVTLRCSPRSGDLSVYWYQQSLDQGLQFLIQYYNGEERAKGNILERFSAQQFPDLHSELNLSSLELGDSALYFCASSVSSGFSTDTQYFGPGTRLTVL.

V and J are TRBV14 and TRBJ1-5; possibly TRBD1 for D (6 bases). Germline V gives CDR1 SGHDN, CDR2 FVKESK. Trimming removed 5 bases from V and 4 bases from J, with 9 bases in between. CDR3 length: 13 residues. The CDR3 is CASSTGQNQPQHF. CDR3 in DNA: TGTGCCAGCAGCACCGGACAGAATCAGCCCCAGCATTTT.

The chain is built from TRBV6-6 and TRBJ1-2; no definite D call. Germline CDR1 MNHNY, CDR2 SVGAGI (reference sequence). The CDR3 is 13 amino acids. Deletions cut 5 bases from V and 2 bases from J, with 9 bases between. CDR3 DNA: TGTGCCAGCAGTGCGGGCAGGAACTATGGCTACACCTTC. It encodes CASSAGRNYGYTF.

The chain recombines TRBV7-9 with TRBJ1-2; possibly TRBD1 for D (5 bases). CDR1 SEHNR and CDR2 FQNEAQ come from the germline V gene (reference sequence). The V and J ends lost 4 bases and 0 bases respectively, with 9 bases between them. The CDR3 is 14 amino acids. The CDR3 sequence is CASSSRQTNYGYTF. In nucleotides, the CDR3 is TGTGCCAGCAGCTCCAGACAGACTAACTATGGCTACACCTTC.

The chain is built from TRBV4-1 and TRBJ2-2; no reliable D call. Per the germline V gene, CDR1 is MGHRA and CDR2 is YSYEKL. The CDR3 length is 17 residues. Between the trimmed V and J ends, which lost 5 bases and 2 bases, there was a span of 18 bases. The CDR3 region is CASSGPRQAINTGELFF. The CDR3 DNA sequence: TGCGCCAGCAGCGGCCCAAGGCAGGCTATTAACACCGGGGAGCTGTTTTTT.

This sequence joins TRBV5-1 and TRBJ2-5, with 8 positions matching TRBD2. The CDR3 sequence is 15 residues long. With 0 bases clipped from V and 5 bases from J, the junction kept 6 bases outside the gene matches. Germline CDR1 is SGHRS and CDR2 is YFSETQ. CDR3 amino acids: CASSLGLASWETQYF. CDR3 coding DNA: TGCGCCAGCAGCTTGGGACTAGCGAGTTGGGAGACCCAGTACTTC.

The chain couples TRBV10-3 to TRBJ2-2, with 8 bases matching TRBD1. This CDR3 spans 13 amino acids. The germline V gene has CDR1 ENHRY and CDR2 SYGVKD. V lost 11 bases, J lost 5 bases, and 7 bases stayed unmatched. The CDR3 nucleotides are TGTGCCGGGCAGGGGGCTTGGACCGGGGAGCTGTTTTTT. Protein product: CAGQGAWTGELFF.

The chain joins TRBV19 to TRBJ2-7; 9 bases line up with TRBD1. V was pared by 5 bases and J by 5 bases, with 13 bases of the junction left unmatched. Germline V gene data show CDR1 as LNHDA and CDR2 as SQIVND (reference sequence). The CDR3 has 16 residues. In nucleotides, the CDR3 is TGTGCCAGTAGTTCCCATCCGGGACAGGGCGCGGACGAGCAGTACTTC. This gives the protein CASSSHPGQGADEQYF.

The table lists this clone with a count of one. The chain uses TRBV9 and TRBJ2-7; D may be TRBD1 (6 bases). The germline V and J ends were trimmed by 3 bases and 3 bases, with 13 bases remaining between them. Germline assignment: CDR1 SGDLS and CDR2 YYNGEE. CDR3 length: 14 residues. The CDR3, as DNA: TGTGCCAGCAGCGCAAACACAGGGTTCTACGAGCAGTACTTC. It yields the protein CASSANTGFYEQYF.